The clone carrying this T cell receptor beta chain was detected only a few times. The data stem from a study of blood T cell repertoires in COVID-19. Study-wide background: Spain, Italy and the United States supplied samples that represented acute and convalescent COVID-19. Sources were T cells, B-cell-depleted T cells, or PBMCs; the material itself was cDNA or gDNA.

In the original workflow: For nucleated cells, counts were estimated from reference gene primer amplification. The assay was immunoSEQ multiplex PCR, and TCRdb's table has in-frame clones only and misses some. V and J calls and clone size are copied from that table; D and trimming were computed from the DNA. The sample shows fewer than 200,000 clones, about 83% of them seen only once. The CDR3 covers 15 residues. Germline V CDR1 and CDR2: SGHAT, FQNNGV. V lost 6 bases, J lost 5 bases, and 7 bases stayed unmatched. The TCR comes from a man aged 40-50 years who had recovered from COVID-19. The chain employs TRBV11-2 and TRBJ1-6; TRBD1 aligns across 7 bases. The sequenced sample consisted of peripheral blood. CDR3 sequence: CASSESGGHNSPLHF. The DNA of the CDR3 is TGTGCCAGCAGTGAATCAGGGGGGCATAATTCACCCCTCCACTTT. Supplemented by reference TRBV11-2 and TRBJ1-6, the full variable domain reads EAGVAQSPRYKIIEKRQSVAFWCNPISGHATLYWYQQILGQGPKLLIQFQNNGVVDDSQLPKDRFSAERLKGVDSTLKIQPAKLEDSAVYLCASSESGGHNSPLHFGNGTRLTVT.